The 16 T cell receptor beta chains reported below all come from one sample, sequenced in a study of molecular identifiers for immune sequencing clone quantification. TCRdb recomputed calls from the PCR reads with MiXCR, one row per CDR3 protein. The sample holds about 640,000 distinct CDR3 sequences, just under 20% seen once. The sample consisted of naive CD8+ T cells from blood, with Jurkat cell RNA spiked in. Subset noted: FACS-sorted CD8+CD4-CCR7+CD45RA+ naive T cells. The receptor set was obtained from a human donor in good health. Some libraries in this study had Jurkat cell RNA spiked in.

This clonotype was found many times. The chain joins TRBV15 to TRBJ2-1; 8 nucleotides align to TRBD1. V lost 4 bases, J lost 5 bases, and 4 bases stayed unmatched. This CDR3 has 14 amino acids. The germline V gene encodes CDR1 LNHNV and CDR2 YYDKDF (reference sequence). The CDR3 region is CATSIGDRNNEQFF. CDR3 DNA sequence: TGTGCCACCAGCATCGGGGACAGGAACAATGAGCAGTTCTTC.

At least ten counts were recorded for this clonotype. This chain links TRBV19 with TRBJ2-7; TRBD2 matches at 7 bases. CDR3 size: 17 residues. Germline values: CDR1 LNHDA, CDR2 SQIVND (reference sequence). Trimming cost V 4 bases and J 5 bases; bases outside gene matches: 17. In nucleotides, the CDR3 is TGTGCCAGTAGTAAGTATGGGAGGGGTCCGGCGGGCGACGAGCAGTACTTC. Translating gives CASSKYGRGPAGDEQYF. Looking up the rest from reference TRBV19 and TRBJ2-7 gives the full variable domain: DGGITQSPKYLFRKEGQNVTLSCEQNLNHDAMYWYRQDPGQGLRLIYYSQIVNDFQKGDIAEGYSVSREKKESFPLTVTSAQKNPTAFYLCASSKYGRGPAGDEQYFGPGTRLTVT.

This chain connects TRBV20-1 to TRBJ2-5; 8 bases match TRBD2. Trimming removed 2 bases from V and 5 bases from J; junction bases left unmatched: 7. This CDR3 has 14 residues. Germline V gene sequence: CDR1 DFQATT, CDR2 SNEGSKA (reference sequence). CDR3 residues: CSARLREDPETQYF. CDR3 coding DNA: TGCAGTGCTAGATTGCGGGAGGACCCGGAGACCCAGTACTTC.

This chain uses TRBV29-1 with TRBJ2-1; possibly TRBD2 for D (6 bases). The CDR3 sequence is 15 residues long. The germline gives CDR1 SQVTM, CDR2 ANQGSEA. V lost 3 bases to trimming and J lost 0 bases, with 12 bases between them. CDR3 in amino acids: CSVDWRDLSYNEQFF. For the CDR3, the DNA is TGCAGCGTTGACTGGCGGGACCTCTCCTACAATGAGCAGTTCTTC.

This clonotype was picked up many times. The genes are TRBV9 and TRBJ1-1; maybe TRBD1 (5 bases). Germline values: CDR1 SGDLS, CDR2 YYNGEE. V lost 0 bases and J 0 bases, leaving 12 bases between the germline ends. The length of the CDR3 is 16 residues. CDR3 amino acids: CASSVGTGAMNTEAFF. The CDR3 DNA reads TGTGCCAGCAGCGTAGGAACAGGCGCCATGAACACTGAAGCTTTCTTT.

This clonotype came up many times. The rearrangement links TRBV10-2 to TRBJ1-5; 8 positions agree with TRBD1. The ends lost 3 bases at V and 6 bases at J; junction bases unmatched: 4. The CDR3 sequence is 14 residues long. Germline V gene lookup returns CDR1 WSHSY and CDR2 SAAADI. The CDR3 region is CASSETGGGQPQHF. The CDR3 bases are TGCGCCAGCAGTGAAACAGGGGGAGGTCAGCCCCAGCATTTT.

About this clonotype itself: A much larger clone sits a single nucleotide away, making a read error possible. The chain recombines TRBV7-9 with TRBJ2-3; TRBD2 matches at 11 bases. The CDR3 extends over 18 amino acids. With V trimmed by 3 bases and J by 0 bases, 8 bases remained unmatched. CDR1 is SEHNR, CDR2 FQNEAQ, per germline (reference sequence). CDR3 in amino acids: CASSFTPSGGHSTDTQYF. The CDR3 coding sequence is TGTGCCAGCAGCTTTACGCCTAGCGGGGGGCATAGCACAGATACGCAGTATTTT.

This clonotype was seen repeatedly, ten times or more. The gene calls are TRBV21-1 and TRBJ1-5. TRBV21-1 is labeled a pseudogene. The CDR3 covers 18 residues. The chain's CDR3 is CASSRGPDPGVSNQPQHF. The CDR3 DNA reads TGTGCCAGCAGCCGAGGGCCCGACCCGGGGGTTAGCAATCAGCCCCAGCATTTT.

This clonotype was seen ten or more times. The chain links TRBV28 to TRBJ2-3; 11 bases agree with TRBD2. CDR3 length: 15 residues. With V trimmed by 4 bases and J by 3 bases, 3 bases remained unmatched. CDR1 is MDHEN and CDR2 is SYDVKM in the germline V gene. This chain's CDR3 is CASSWTSGQTDTQYF. For the CDR3, the DNA is TGTGCCAGCAGTTGGACTAGCGGGCAGACAGATACGCAGTATTTT.

This clonotype has at least ten counts. The gene calls are TRBV6-6 and TRBJ1-2, with 8 nucleotides matching TRBD1. Germline V gives CDR1 MNHNY, CDR2 SVGAGI (reference sequence). The CDR3 is 11 residues long. The trim removed 10 bases at V and 8 bases at J, leaving 6 bases unmatched. The DNA of the CDR3 is TGTGCCACCTGGACAGGGCGAGGCTACACCTTC. It is translated as CATWTGRGYTF.

Comments on this clonotype: An end of the junction differs from the germline gene, which may be a read error. V gene TRBV30 combines with J gene TRBJ1-4; D gene unclear. Germline lookup yields CDR1 GTSNPN and CDR2 SVGIG (reference sequence). CDR3 length equals 13 residues. This CDR3 is CAWMDLRDEKLVF. CDR3 nucleotide sequence: TGTGCCTGGATGGACCTTAGGGATGAAAAACTGGTTTTT.

The table lists this clonotype with many counts. This CDR3 reads CSAQPGTGGEQYF. CDR3 bases: TGCAGTGCTCAACCAGGGACAGGGGGCGAGCAGTACTTC. The chain combines TRBV20-1 with TRBJ2-7; 11 bases are a match to TRBD1. CDR1 is DFQATT, CDR2 SNEGSKA, per germline (reference sequence). This CDR3 comprises 13 residues. Trimming at V came to 5 bases and at J to 6 bases, leaving 6 bases not matched to a gene.

This clonotype was observed a handful of times. The chain couples TRBV4-3 to TRBJ2-5; 7 nucleotides match TRBD1. CDR3 size: 15 residues. The trim removed 0 bases at V and 5 bases at J, leaving 6 bases unmatched. Germline V lookup: CDR1 LGHNA, CDR2 YSLEER. The CDR3 DNA sequence: TGCGCCAGCAGCCAAGATTGGACAGGCGAGGAGACCCAGTACTTC. Amino acids: CASSQDWTGEETQYF.

This clonotype showed up many times. The chain uses TRBV10-3 and TRBJ2-6; D possibly uses TRBD1 or TRBD2 (5 bases each). The CDR3 has 15 amino acids. V shed 6 bases and J shed 1 base, with 10 bases lying between them. Germline V gene sequence: CDR1 ENHRY, CDR2 SYGVKD. The CDR3 DNA reads as TGTGCCATCAGCGGTGGGGGATCTGGGGCCAACGTCCTGACTTTC. This encodes CAISGGGSGANVLTF.

This clonotype was found a few times. The chain has TRBV3-1 and TRBJ2-1, with 10 bases identical to TRBD2. Trimming at V came to 1 base and at J to 7 bases, leaving 10 bases not matched to a gene. The CDR3 is 17 residues long. Germline-derived CDR1 and CDR2 are LGHDT and YNNKEL (reference sequence). The chain's CDR3 is CASSQAGGLAGVNEQFF. CDR3 sequence (DNA): TGTGCCAGCAGCCAAGCCGGAGGGCTAGCGGGAGTAAATGAGCAGTTCTTC.

This chain uses TRBV9 with TRBJ2-1, with 9 bases aligning to TRBD2. J was trimmed by 8 bases and V by 3 bases; bases with no gene match: 9. The CDR3 loop spans 15 amino acids. The germline V gene has CDR1 SGDLS and CDR2 YYNGEE. This CDR3 is CASSAGGLAVYEQFF. As DNA, the CDR3 is TGTGCCAGCAGCGCCGGGGGACTAGCTGTCTATGAGCAGTTCTTC. The whole variable domain, remainder taken from reference TRBV9 and TRBJ2-1, is DSGVTQTPKHLITATGQRVTLRCSPRSGDLSVYWYQQSLDQGLQFLIQYYNGEERAKGNILERFSAQQFPDLHSELNLSSLELGDSALYFCASSAGGLAVYEQFFGPGTRLTVL.